This T cell receptor (beta chain) comes out of a study of blood T cell repertoires in COVID-19. The V segment lost 0 bases and the J segment 6 bases; nucleotides outside the gene matches: 10. The V gene's germline CDR1 is KGHSH and CDR2 LQKENI. The CDR3 is 16 amino acids. This clone was counted once. TCRdb's copy holds only in-frame clones and misses some; the assay was immunoSEQ multiplex PCR. The sample yields 42,000 or so clones, 88% seen once. This TCR was recovered from a human donor in a cohort sampled during active COVID-19. The source material was peripheral blood. This chain links TRBV18 with TRBJ1-2, with TRBD1 identical over 7 bases. The CDR3 DNA reads TGTGCCAGCTCACCACCGCAGACAGGGTATAGTCATGGCTACACCTTC. This encodes CASSPPQTGYSHGYTF.